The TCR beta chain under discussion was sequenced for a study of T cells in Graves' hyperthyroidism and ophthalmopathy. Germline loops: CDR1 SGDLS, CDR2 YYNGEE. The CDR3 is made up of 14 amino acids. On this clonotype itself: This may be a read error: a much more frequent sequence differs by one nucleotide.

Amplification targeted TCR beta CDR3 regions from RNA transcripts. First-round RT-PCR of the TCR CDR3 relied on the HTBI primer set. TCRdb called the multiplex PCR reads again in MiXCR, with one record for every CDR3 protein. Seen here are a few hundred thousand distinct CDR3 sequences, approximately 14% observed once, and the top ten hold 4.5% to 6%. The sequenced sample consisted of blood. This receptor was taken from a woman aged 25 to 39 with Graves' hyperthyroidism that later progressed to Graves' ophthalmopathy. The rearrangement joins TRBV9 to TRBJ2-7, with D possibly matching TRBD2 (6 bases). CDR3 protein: CASSVGTASCEQYF. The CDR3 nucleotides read TGTGCCAGCAGCGTCGGGACTGCATCCTGCGAGCAGTACTTC. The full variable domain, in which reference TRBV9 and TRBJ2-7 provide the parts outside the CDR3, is DSGVTQTPKHLITATGQRVTLRCSPRSGDLSVYWYQQSLDQGLQFLIQYYNGEERAKGNILERFSAQQFPDLHSELNLSSLELGDSALYFCASSVGTASCEQYFGPGTRLTVT.